This TCR beta chain originates from a study of cytotoxic CD8 clonotypes in ibrutinib-treated CLL. This clone was detected once. With V trimmed by 2 bases and J by 0 bases, 18 bases remained unmatched. The CDR3 contains 21 residues. Germline assignment: CDR1 SGHDN and CDR2 FVKESK. Method: immunoSEQ multiplex PCR; TCRdb's copy keeps in-frame clones and lacks some. The repertoire includes tens of thousands of clones, about 65% of them detected once, and under 25% sits in the top ten. This TCR was recovered from a human donor with chronic lymphocytic leukemia. The rearrangement joins TRBV14 to TRBJ2-3; TRBD1 matches at 9 bases. Here the sequenced sample was PBMCs, taken after 24 months of ibrutinib treatment. The CDR3 loop reads CASSQFRLGTGFSPSTDTQYF. The CDR3 DNA is TGTGCCAGCAGCCAATTTAGGTTGGGGACAGGGTTTTCCCCTAGCACAGATACGCAGTATTTT.